This T cell receptor beta chain was recorded in a study of OX40 agonist ivuxolimab in advanced cancers. Background on the study: Every 2 weeks, patients got intravenous ivuxolimab at one of six dose levels (0.01-10 mg/kg). Aged roughly 23 to 90 with a mean of approximately 60 years, they were about 78% male. Whole-study results and caveats: CD4+ and CD8+ blood T cells expanded clonally by week 6 at 0.1 to 3.0 mg/kg. In general, CD8+ T cells held more expanded clones than CD4+ did, on average.

Trimming removed 3 bases at V and 1 base at J, with 10 bases between. Per the germline V gene, CDR1 is SGDLS and CDR2 is YYNGEE. CDR3 length: 14 amino acids. As concerns this clone: Its antigen remains unidentified.

Assay used: immunoSEQ multiplex PCR; TCRdb lists only in-frame clones, some missing. Among about 110,000 clones, about 92% were seen once, and the ten largest hold about 0.25%. This TCR derives from an adult with an advanced solid tumor such as melanoma, head and neck, liver or kidney cancer. The chain uses TRBV9 and TRBJ1-1, with D hard to call. Sequencing used CD4+ or CD8+ T cells sorted from blood, obtained in a trial of the OX40 agonist ivuxolimab. Here the CDR3 reads CASSGNSANTEAFF. The CDR3, as DNA: TGTGCCAGCAGCGGAAATTCAGCGAACACTGAAGCTTTCTTT.